This TCR beta chain was identified during a study of response to subunit inactivated influenza vaccine. Study-level findings and limits: Only a handful of new T cells, the authors suggested, are recruited with each seasonal influenza vaccination.

MiXCR, run by TCRdb on the RT-PCR reads, gives a single entry per CDR3 protein. The table includes about 700,000 distinct CDR3 sequences, 15% to 17% detected once. The V end lost 5 bases, the J end lost 2 bases, and 12 bases lay between the germline ends. Per the germline V gene, CDR1 is SEHNR and CDR2 is FQNEAQ (reference sequence). The CDR3 covers 15 residues. As for this clonotype: As yet, its antigen is unknown.

The source of this sequence is a man in his forties or fifties who received an inactivated influenza vaccine. This chain links TRBV7-9 with TRBJ2-2, with a tentative D call TRBD2 (5 bases). This material consisted of PBMCs from blood, taken approximately 13 days after vaccination. CDR3 residues: CASSPTAVNTGELFF. Written as DNA, the CDR3 is TGTGCCAGCAGCCCCACAGCGGTCAACACCGGGGAGCTGTTTTTT.